Below, 29 T cell receptor beta chains from the same sample are listed, as sequenced in a study of cytomegalovirus exposure and HLA in healthy donors. The repertoire was sequenced with immunoSEQ multiplex PCR; TCRdb's copy has only in-frame clones and lacks some. The sample lists about 150,000 clones, 85% to 90% occurring once. The specimen sequenced was PBMCs. Receptor source: a human donor in good health.

The chain uses TRBV5-1 and TRBJ2-1; 10 bases line up with TRBD2. This CDR3 contains 16 residues. The V gene's germline CDR1 is SGHRS and CDR2 YFSETQ. V was clipped by 1 base and J by 3 bases; unmatched bases: 4. The CDR3 DNA reads TGCGCCAGCAGCTTGAGCCTAGCGGGAGTCTACAATGAGCAGTTCTTC. It specifies CASSLSLAGVYNEQFF.

The chain's CDR3 is CASRLGTGSHEQYF. In nucleotides, the CDR3 is TGTGCCAGCAGGCTGGGGACAGGGTCCCACGAGCAGTACTTC. This chain uses TRBV6-6 with TRBJ2-7, with TRBD1 matching 9 bases. Per germline, CDR1 MNHNY and CDR2 SVGAGI (reference sequence). Unmatched junction bases numbered 8, after V lost 6 bases and J lost 5 bases. This CDR3 contains 14 residues.

This chain uses TRBV13 with TRBJ1-2; D remains unclear. There are 13 residues in the CDR3. V lost 3 bases and J 8 bases, leaving 13 bases between the germline ends. CDR1 is PRHDT and CDR2 is FYEKMQ in the germline V gene (reference sequence). CDR3 coding DNA: TGTGCCAGCAGCTTTTCCCCGACTGGAGGCTACACCTTC. Its translation is CASSFSPTGGYTF. The full variable domain, with the rest looked up from reference TRBV13 and TRBJ1-2, is AAGVIQSPRHLIKEKRETATLKCYPIPRHDTVYWYQQGPGQDPQFLISFYEKMQSDKGSIPDRFSAQQFSDYHSELNMSSLELGDSALYFCASSFSPTGGYTFGSGTRLTVV.

J is TRBJ1-1 and V is TRBV5-1; 8 positions agree with TRBD1. Germline-derived CDR1 and CDR2 are SGHRS and YFSETQ. The CDR3 totals 17 residues. With V trimmed by 0 bases and J by 1 base, 8 bases remained unmatched. CDR3 loop: CASSLEGTGKSNTEAFF. CDR3 coding DNA: TGCGCCAGCAGCTTGGAGGGGACAGGAAAATCGAACACTGAAGCTTTCTTT.

The rearrangement joins TRBV14 to TRBJ2-2; no definite D call. Germline values: CDR1 SGHDN, CDR2 FVKESK. This CDR3 contains 13 residues. The V end lost 4 bases, the J end lost 7 bases, and 10 bases lay between the germline ends. The CDR3 DNA follows: TGTGCCAGCAGCCCGCGGTCGAACGGGGAGCTGTTTTTT. Protein sequence: CASSPRSNGELFF.

The chain employs TRBV7-6 and TRBJ1-5; TRBD1 matches 10 bases. In germline, CDR1 is SGHVS, CDR2 FNYEAQ. CDR3 size: 15 residues. J was trimmed by 7 bases and V by 5 bases; bases with no gene match: 8. CDR3 bases: TGTGCCAGCAGCCCAACCGGGACAGGGGACCAGCCCCAGCATTTT. This translates into CASSPTGTGDQPQHF.

CDR3 sequence reads: CASSFTSGNTNEQFF. The DNA for the CDR3 is TGTGCCAGCAGCTTTACTAGCGGGAATACCAATGAGCAGTTCTTC. This chain uses TRBV11-3 with TRBJ2-1, with 10 bases identical to TRBD2. The CDR3 has 15 amino acids. CDR1 is SGHNT and CDR2 is YENEEA in the germline V gene. V trimming: 3 bases; J trimming: 6 bases; junction bases outside the gene matches: 5.

This chain joins TRBV2 and TRBJ2-7; D uncertain. CDR1 and CDR2 (germline): SNHLY, FYNNEI. The V end lost 2 bases, the J end lost 6 bases, and 14 bases lay between the germline ends. The CDR3 loop spans 14 amino acids. CDR3 DNA: TGTGCCAGCAGTGAACTGTCAGGTGTAAGCGAGCAGTACTTC. Protein sequence: CASSELSGVSEQYF.

The chain employs TRBV7-9 and TRBJ2-1; 8 positions agree with TRBD1. The CDR3 is 15 residues long. CDR1 and CDR2 (germline): SEHNR, FQNEAQ (reference sequence). The V and J ends lost 7 bases and 4 bases, in that order; junction bases with no gene match: 9. CDR3 nucleotides: TGTGCCAGCACCCCCCCGGGACAGGAATACAATGAGCAGTTCTTC. It is translated as CASTPPGQEYNEQFF.

In DNA, the CDR3 is TGTGCCAGCAAGCCGGGACAGACGATCTCCTACGAGCAGTACTTC. Protein sequence: CASKPGQTISYEQYF. The V call is TRBV6-1, the J call TRBJ2-7; the match to TRBD1 covers 7 bases. With 7 bases clipped from V and 0 bases from J, the junction kept 9 bases outside the gene matches. The germline V gene encodes CDR1 MNHNS and CDR2 SASEGT. CDR3 length equals 15 residues.

The chain links TRBV28 to TRBJ2-1, with D tentatively TRBD2 (5 bases). Between the trimmed V and J ends, which lost 2 bases and 9 bases, there was a span of 14 bases. The CDR3 contains 14 residues. From germline, CDR1 is MDHEN and CDR2 SYDVKM. The CDR3 here is CASSLTAPRGEQFF. The CDR3 nucleotides are TGTGCCAGCAGTTTAACTGCCCCTCGGGGTGAGCAGTTCTTC.

This clone was recorded a few times. V and J are TRBV2 and TRBJ1-2, with a weak D call TRBD1 (6 bases). Trimming stripped 4 bases from V and 5 bases from J, with 14 bases between. The germline V gene has CDR1 SNHLY and CDR2 FYNNEI. The CDR3 loop spans 14 amino acids. Here the CDR3 DNA reads TGTGCCAGCAGTGCGACAGGCCAAGGTTATGGCTACACCTTC. The encoded protein is CASSATGQGYGYTF.

V usage is TRBV5-1 and J usage is TRBJ2-5; a weak D match, TRBD2 (6 bases). Germline loops: CDR1 SGHRS, CDR2 YFSETQ. Trimming pared 4 bases from V and 4 bases from J, leaving 14 bases between. This CDR3 region has 14 residues. DNA for the CDR3: TGCGCCAGCAGCCTCGCTGGAGGGAGAGAGACCCAGTACTTC. It encodes CASSLAGGRETQYF. The complete variable domain, with remaining parts taken from reference TRBV5-1 and TRBJ2-5, reads KAGVTQTPRYLIKTRGQQVTLSCSPISGHRSVSWYQQTPGQGLQFLFEYFSETQRNKGNFPGRFSGRQFSNSRSEMNVSTLELGDSALYLCASSLAGGRETQYFGPGTRLLVL.

This sequence joins TRBV6-5 and TRBJ1-2; tentative D call: TRBD1 (6 bases). Germline-derived CDR1 and CDR2 are MNHEY and SVGAGI. V was cut by 5 bases and J by 3 bases, with 10 bases left in between. The CDR3 covers 13 residues. CDR3 nucleotides: TGTGCCAGCAGTGGACAGTCAGACTATGGCTACACCTTC. This codes for CASSGQSDYGYTF.

J is TRBJ2-1 and V is TRBV7-8; D remains unclear. This CDR3 comprises 14 residues. CDR1 is SGHVS, CDR2 FQNEAQ, per germline. V shed 3 bases and J shed 8 bases, with 14 bases lying between them. The CDR3 sequence is CASSFTPGLHEQFF. CDR3 bases: TGTGCCAGCAGCTTTACTCCAGGCCTACATGAGCAGTTCTTC.

This rearrangement joins TRBV6-1 to TRBJ1-6; D unresolved. The CDR3 covers 15 residues. The germline V gene has CDR1 MNHNS and CDR2 SASEGT. The V end lost 3 bases, the J end lost 6 bases, and 12 bases lay between the germline ends. CDR3 nucleotide sequence: TGTGCCAGCAGTGAGTGGGCAGATCGTAATTCACCCCTCCACTTT. Translated: CASSEWADRNSPLHF.

This chain connects TRBV7-3 to TRBJ2-1; 10 bases line up with TRBD2. Trimming cost V 5 bases and J 3 bases; bases outside gene matches: 13. This CDR3 has 18 residues. The germline CDR1 and CDR2 sequences are SGHTA and FQGTGA. The CDR3 DNA is TGTGCCAGCAGCCACCTTAGCGCTAGCGGGGGTTACTACAATGAGCAGTTCTTC. Translating it yields CASSHLSASGGYYNEQFF.

The V and J genes are TRBV30 and TRBJ1-1; no firm D call. V lost 6 bases to trimming and J lost 0 bases, with 23 bases between them. The CDR3 runs 17 residues. CDR1 and CDR2 from the germline V gene are GTSNPN and SVGIG (reference sequence). CDR3 sequence (DNA): TGTGCCTGCTTTCAGCGGTTCAGCTACTCCATGAACACTGAAGCTTTCTTT. Translating it yields CACFQRFSYSMNTEAFF.

CDR3 loop: CASTLTGVHEQYF. In nucleotides, the CDR3 is TGTGCCAGCACCTTGACAGGGGTCCACGAGCAGTACTTC. The rearrangement joins TRBV7-2 to TRBJ2-7; 8 nucleotides line up with TRBD1. The germline V gene has CDR1 SGHTA and CDR2 FQGNSA. The trim removed 7 bases at V and 5 bases at J, leaving 7 bases unmatched. The CDR3 totals 13 residues.

The chain employs TRBV28 and TRBJ1-1; D is uncertain. The CDR3 has 13 amino acids. With 5 bases removed from V and 8 bases from J, the gap between germline ends came to 15 bases. Looked up from germline, CDR1 is MDHEN and CDR2 is SYDVKM. CDR3 loop: CASSLPASGEAFF. The CDR3, as DNA: TGTGCCAGCAGTCTCCCCGCCAGCGGCGAAGCTTTCTTT.

J is TRBJ2-1 and V is TRBV7-2, with 7 bases aligning to TRBD1. Unmatched junction bases numbered 2, after V lost 5 bases and J lost 4 bases. The length of the CDR3 is 13 residues. Germline V lookup: CDR1 SGHTA, CDR2 FQGNSA. This chain's CDR3 is CASSPTGYNEQFF. CDR3 in DNA: TGTGCCAGCAGCCCGACAGGGTACAATGAGCAGTTCTTC.

J is TRBJ1-4 and V is TRBV18, with 8 nucleotides matching TRBD1. The CDR3 runs to 16 residues. Trimming cost V 2 bases and J 7 bases; bases outside gene matches: 9. Germline V gene data show CDR1 as KGHSH and CDR2 as LQKENI. CDR3 DNA sequence: TGTGCCAGCTCACCATCTAACAGGGGGAGTAGTGAAAAACTGTTTTTT. Its protein is CASSPSNRGSSEKLFF.

The chain combines TRBV7-6 with TRBJ2-3, with 10 bases identical to TRBD1. The germline V gene has CDR1 SGHVS and CDR2 FNYEAQ. Trimming at V came to 3 bases and at J to 3 bases, leaving 6 bases not matched to a gene. CDR3 length: 16 amino acids. The CDR3 DNA is TGTGCCAGCAGCTTTCGCAGGACAGGGGGGACAGATACGCAGTATTTT. This translates into CASSFRRTGGTDTQYF. The full variable domain, in which reference TRBV7-6 and TRBJ2-3 provide the parts outside the CDR3, is GAGVSQSPRYKVTKRGQDVALRCDPISGHVSLYWYRQALGQGPEFLTYFNYEAQQDKSGLPNDRFSAERPEGSISTLTIQRTEQRDSAMYRCASSFRRTGGTDTQYFGPGTRLTVL.

The rearrangement links TRBV19 to TRBJ2-3, with 9 bases matching TRBD1. Germline CDR1 and CDR2: LNHDA and SQIVND (reference sequence). The CDR3 loop spans 15 amino acids. J lost 3 bases, V lost 7 bases, and 8 bases had no gene match. Written as DNA, the CDR3 is TGTGCCAGTACCCCGGGACAGGGATGGACAGATACGCAGTATTTT. This sequence encodes CASTPGQGWTDTQYF.

The rearrangement uses TRBV5-1 and TRBJ1-5; the D gene is possibly TRBD1 (6 bases). Germline V gene sequence: CDR1 SGHRS, CDR2 YFSETQ. The CDR3 consists of 15 residues. Trimming stripped 4 bases from V and 2 bases from J, with 13 bases between. In DNA, the CDR3 is TGCGCCAGCAGCGAACAGGGCAATCGCAATCAGCCCCAGCATTTT. Protein product: CASSEQGNRNQPQHF.

The V call is TRBV5-1, the J call TRBJ1-5, with TRBD1 identical over 8 bases. V shed 3 bases and J 2 bases; nucleotides not matched to a gene: 7. Germline V lookup: CDR1 SGHRS, CDR2 YFSETQ. CDR3 length equals 16 residues. Here the CDR3 reads CASSSLPGQGNQPQHF. CDR3 bases: TGCGCCAGCAGCTCACTCCCGGGACAGGGCAATCAGCCCCAGCATTTT.

This clone came up once. This chain links TRBV23-1 with TRBJ1-2; TRBD1 agrees at 10 bases. TRBV23-1 carries the ORF label, with uncertain function. With 6 bases clipped from V and 6 bases from J, the junction kept 4 bases outside the gene matches. There are 13 residues in the CDR3. The CDR3, as DNA: TGCGCCAGCAGACCGGGGACAGGGGATGGCTACACCTTC. It specifies CASRPGTGDGYTF.

The chain uses TRBV7-3 and TRBJ2-2, with 8 bases matching TRBD2. J lost 3 bases, V lost 3 bases, and 3 bases had no gene match. From germline, CDR1 is SGHTA and CDR2 FQGTGA. The CDR3 contains 15 residues. For the CDR3, the DNA is TGTGCCAGCAGCTTCTACGGGGGGGACACCGGGGAGCTGTTTTTT. It is translated as CASSFYGGDTGELFF. Full variable domain (rest looked up from reference TRBV7-3 and TRBJ2-2): GAGVSQTPSNKVTEKGKYVELRCDPISGHTALYWYRQSLGQGPEFLIYFQGTGAADDSGLPNDRFFAVRPEGSVSTLKIQRTERGDSAVYLCASSFYGGDTGELFFGEGSRLTVL.

This clone has only one observation. This chain uses TRBV28 with TRBJ2-7, with TRBD2 matching 10 bases. CDR1 is MDHEN and CDR2 is SYDVKM in the germline V gene. The CDR3 covers 15 residues. Losses at the gene ends were 4 bases for V and 0 bases for J; bases not matched to a gene: 3. For the CDR3, the DNA is TGTGCCAGCAGTTATGCTAGCGGGAGCTCCTACGAGCAGTACTTC. It specifies CASSYASGSSYEQYF.